This TCR beta chain was retrieved from a study of neoadjuvant anti-PD-1 for oral cavity cancer. Whole-study results and caveats: Each response group had just a few patients in TCR analyses. Post-nivolumab, blood T cell clonality was significantly elevated in non-responders.

Blood libraries mostly used roughly 500 ng genomic DNA, six replicates each. Data came from immunoSEQ multiplex PCR; TCRdb stores just in-frame clones and leaves some out. The sample holds 50,000 to 65,000 clones, 65% to 80% seen once. No culture or expansion preceded analysis of these blood cells. This clone was found a few times. Its antigen remains unknown. There are 14 residues in the CDR3. Germline lookup yields CDR1 MNHNY and CDR2 SVGAGI (reference sequence). The V end lost 6 bases, the J end lost 1 base, and 12 bases lay between the germline ends. The rearrangement links TRBV6-6 to TRBJ1-1; the D gene is possibly TRBD1 (5 bases). The clonotype originates from a person aged 35 to 85 with oral cavity squamous cell carcinoma. This sample comprised PBMCs, obtained before nivolumab (anti-PD-1) treatment. The CDR3 region has the DNA TGTGCCAGCAGCCAGGGACGGGCGAACACTGAAGCTTTCTTT. Its protein product is CASSQGRANTEAFF.